This TCR beta chain was retrieved from a study of cytomegalovirus exposure and HLA in healthy donors. Study conclusions and caveats: Earlier analysis found most TCR beta V segments productive about 90% or about 30% of the time. Beyond CMV serostatus, there was no information to go on about immune exposure. The study reported that TCR beta sequences accurately predicted HLA-A and HLA-B alleles in most subjects. Rarity characterized most TCR sequences, yet some public TCRs appeared in many donors.

This CDR3 is built from 13 residues. Germline V gene sequence: CDR1 LNHNV, CDR2 YYDKDF (reference sequence). The V end lost 4 bases, the J end lost 8 bases, and 11 bases lay between the germline ends. 60 Vbeta and 13 Jbeta primers were used in PCR. Assay: immunoSEQ multiplex PCR; the TCRdb copy retains only in-frame clones and omits some. The sample includes about 100,000 clones, about 80% of them seen just once. In regard to this clone: Its specificity is not known.

The TCR was taken from a man aged 35 to 55 in good health and CMV-seropositive. Sequencing was done on a sample of PBMCs. The chain combines TRBV15 with TRBJ1-4; D is possibly TRBD1 (5 bases). This CDR3 is CATSTGKGEKLFF. Here the CDR3 DNA reads TGTGCCACCAGCACAGGGAAGGGCGAAAAACTGTTTTTT.